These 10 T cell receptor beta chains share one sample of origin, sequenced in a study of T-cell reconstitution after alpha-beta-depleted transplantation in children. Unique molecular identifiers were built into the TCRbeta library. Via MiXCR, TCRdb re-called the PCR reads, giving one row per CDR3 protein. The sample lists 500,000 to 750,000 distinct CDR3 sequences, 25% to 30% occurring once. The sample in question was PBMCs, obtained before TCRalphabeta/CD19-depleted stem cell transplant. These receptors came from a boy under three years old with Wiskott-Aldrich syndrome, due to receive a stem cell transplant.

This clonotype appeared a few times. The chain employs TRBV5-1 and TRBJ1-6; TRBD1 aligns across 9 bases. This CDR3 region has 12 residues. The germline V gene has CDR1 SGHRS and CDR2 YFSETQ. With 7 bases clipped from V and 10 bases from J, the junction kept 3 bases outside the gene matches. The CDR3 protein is CASGTGQSPLHF. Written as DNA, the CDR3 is TGCGCCAGCGGGACAGGGCAATCACCCCTCCACTTT. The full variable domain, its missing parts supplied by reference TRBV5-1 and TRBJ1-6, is KAGVTQTPRYLIKTRGQQVTLSCSPISGHRSVSWYQQTPGQGLQFLFEYFSETQRNKGNFPGRFSGRQFSNSRSEMNVSTLELGDSALYLCASGTGQSPLHFGNGTRLTVT.

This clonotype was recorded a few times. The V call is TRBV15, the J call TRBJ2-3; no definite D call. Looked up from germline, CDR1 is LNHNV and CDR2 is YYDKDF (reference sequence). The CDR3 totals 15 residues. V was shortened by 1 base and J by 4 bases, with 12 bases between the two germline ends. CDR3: CATSRGDGIADTQYF. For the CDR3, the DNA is TGTGCCACCAGCAGAGGGGATGGGATCGCAGATACGCAGTATTTT.

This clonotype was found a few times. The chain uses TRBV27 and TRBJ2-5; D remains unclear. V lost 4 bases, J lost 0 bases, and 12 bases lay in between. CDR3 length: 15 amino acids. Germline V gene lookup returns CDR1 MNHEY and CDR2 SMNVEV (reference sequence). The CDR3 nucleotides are TGTGCCAGCAGTTCCACCGGATTGTACCAAGAGACCCAGTACTTC. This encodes CASSSTGLYQETQYF.

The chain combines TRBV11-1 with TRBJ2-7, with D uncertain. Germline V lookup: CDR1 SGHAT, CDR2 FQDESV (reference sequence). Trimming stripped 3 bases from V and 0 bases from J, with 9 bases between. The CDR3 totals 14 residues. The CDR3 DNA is TGTGCCAGCAGCTTCGGGCTCACCTCCTACGAGCAGTACTTC. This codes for CASSFGLTSYEQYF.

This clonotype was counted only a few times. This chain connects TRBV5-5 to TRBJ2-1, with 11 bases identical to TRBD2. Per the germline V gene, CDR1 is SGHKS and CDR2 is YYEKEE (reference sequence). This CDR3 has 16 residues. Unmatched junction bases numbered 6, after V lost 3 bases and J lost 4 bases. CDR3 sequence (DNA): TGTGCCAGCAGCTGGTCACTAGCGGGAGTTTACAATGAGCAGTTCTTC. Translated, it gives CASSWSLAGVYNEQFF. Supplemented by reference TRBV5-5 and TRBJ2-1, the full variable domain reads DAGVTQSPTHLIKTRGQQVTLRCSPISGHKSVSWYQQVLGQGPQFIFQYYEKEERGRGNFPDRFSARQFPNYSSELNVNALLLGDSALYLCASSWSLAGVYNEQFFGPGTRLTVL.

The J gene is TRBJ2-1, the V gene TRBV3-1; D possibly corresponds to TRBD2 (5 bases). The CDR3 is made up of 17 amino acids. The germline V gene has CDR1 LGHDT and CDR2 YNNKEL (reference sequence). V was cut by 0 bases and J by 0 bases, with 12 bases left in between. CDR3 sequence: CASSQDLLGSSYNEQFF. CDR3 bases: TGTGCCAGCAGCCAAGATTTATTAGGGAGCTCCTACAATGAGCAGTTCTTC.

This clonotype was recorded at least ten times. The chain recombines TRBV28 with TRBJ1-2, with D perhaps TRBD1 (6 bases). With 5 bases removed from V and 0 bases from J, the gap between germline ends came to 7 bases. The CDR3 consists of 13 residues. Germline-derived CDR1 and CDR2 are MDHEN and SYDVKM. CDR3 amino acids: CASSRTANYGYTF. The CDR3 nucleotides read TGTGCCAGCAGTAGGACAGCTAACTATGGCTACACCTTC.

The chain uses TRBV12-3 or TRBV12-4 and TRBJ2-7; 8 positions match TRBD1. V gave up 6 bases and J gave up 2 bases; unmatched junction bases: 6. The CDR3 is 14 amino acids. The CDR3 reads CASSIDRGPYEQYF. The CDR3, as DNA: TGTGCCAGCAGCATCGACAGGGGCCCCTACGAGCAGTACTTC.

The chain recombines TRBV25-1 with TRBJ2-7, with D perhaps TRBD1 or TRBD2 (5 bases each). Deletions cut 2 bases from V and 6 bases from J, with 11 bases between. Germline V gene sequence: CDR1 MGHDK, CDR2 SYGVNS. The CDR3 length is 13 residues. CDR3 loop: CASSEISGGEQYF. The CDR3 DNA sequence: TGTGCCAGCAGTGAAATCAGTGGGGGCGAGCAGTACTTC.

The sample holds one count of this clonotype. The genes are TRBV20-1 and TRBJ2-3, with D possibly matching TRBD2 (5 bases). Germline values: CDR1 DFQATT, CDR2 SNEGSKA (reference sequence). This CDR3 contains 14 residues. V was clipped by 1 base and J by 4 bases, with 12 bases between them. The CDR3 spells CSARVGNNADTQYF. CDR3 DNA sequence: TGCAGTGCTAGAGTCGGGAACAACGCAGATACGCAGTATTTT.